This passage covers 20 T cell receptor beta chains from one sample sequenced in a study of blood T cell repertoires in COVID-19. Here immunoSEQ multiplex PCR was the method, and the copy in TCRdb shows in-frame clones only, minus some. The table includes around 250,000 clones, approximately 86% detected once. Sequenced material: peripheral blood. Receptor source: a man aged 40-49 years with active or convalescent COVID-19.

This clone was seen a handful of times. The chain couples TRBV6-5 to TRBJ1-2, with 8 bases aligning to TRBD1. The CDR3 sequence is 14 residues long. Germline loops: CDR1 MNHEY, CDR2 SVGAGI. J gave up 3 bases and V 0 bases, and 0 bases lay outside the gene matches. In DNA form, the CDR3 reads TGTGCCAGCAGTTACTCGACAGGGGACTATGGCTACACCTTC. Translating it yields CASSYSTGDYGYTF.

The chain recombines TRBV3-1 (or the pseudogene TRBV3-2) with TRBJ2-1, with a tentative D call TRBD2 (5 bases). The germline V gene has CDR1 LGHDT and CDR2 YNNKEL (reference sequence). The CDR3 is 14 residues long. Trimming pared 0 bases from V and 10 bases from J, leaving 13 bases between. The CDR3 spells CASSQDLTPGEQFF. The CDR3 DNA reads TGTGCCAGCAGCCAAGATCTAACGCCGGGGGAGCAGTTCTTC.

The CDR3 here is CASSDLAGGITHNEQFF. CDR3 sequence (DNA): TGCGCCAGCAGTGATCTAGCGGGGGGAATAACTCACAATGAGCAGTTCTTC. The rearrangement links TRBV10-2 to TRBJ2-1; 11 nucleotides agree with TRBD2. V was pared by 3 bases and J by 5 bases, with 9 bases of the junction left unmatched. Germline V gives CDR1 WSHSY, CDR2 SAAADI. The CDR3 runs to 17 residues.

The J gene is TRBJ1-1, the V gene TRBV13, with D uncertain. CDR3 length equals 12 residues. Trimming pared 7 bases from V and 0 bases from J, leaving 6 bases between. Germline V gene data show CDR1 as PRHDT and CDR2 as FYEKMQ (reference sequence). The CDR3 is CASIEMNTEAFF. CDR3 DNA sequence: TGTGCCAGCATCGAGATGAACACTGAAGCTTTCTTT.

The chain couples TRBV30 to TRBJ1-5; 9 bases align to TRBD1. Germline V gives CDR1 GTSNPN, CDR2 SVGIG (reference sequence). The CDR3 contains 14 residues. With 4 bases clipped from V and 6 bases from J, the junction kept 7 bases outside the gene matches. Here the CDR3 DNA reads TGTGCCTGGAACATAGGGACAGGGAGTCAGCCCCAGCATTTT. Protein product: CAWNIGTGSQPQHF.

The genes are TRBV2 and TRBJ1-5, with 8 bases lining up with TRBD1. V dropped 5 bases and J dropped 2; count of bases not matched to a gene: 5. The CDR3 is 15 amino acids. Germline-derived CDR1 and CDR2 are SNHLY and FYNNEI. The chain's CDR3 is CASSLQGVRNQPQHF. The CDR3 nucleotides are TGTGCCAGCAGTTTACAGGGGGTGCGCAATCAGCCCCAGCATTTT.

The CDR3 DNA sequence: TGTGCCAGTAGTACTCCGGGACAGGGCTATGGCTACACCTTC. Encoded protein: CASSTPGQGYGYTF. J is TRBJ1-2 and V is TRBV19; 9 bases fit TRBD1. CDR3 length equals 14 residues. Per the germline V gene, CDR1 is LNHDA and CDR2 is SQIVND (reference sequence). V was pared by 4 bases and J by 4 bases, with 4 bases of the junction left unmatched.

This chain joins TRBV4-1 and TRBJ1-4, with D uncertain. V gave up 1 base and J gave up 8 bases, with 11 bases separating them. The CDR3 spans 14 residues. Germline V gene sequence: CDR1 MGHRA, CDR2 YSYEKL. DNA for the CDR3: TGCGCCAGCAGCCAAGTTGGCCGGGTAGAAAAACTGTTTTTT. This translates into CASSQVGRVEKLFF.

The V call is TRBV25-1, the J call TRBJ2-1; TRBD2 matches 12 bases. V lost 4 bases, J lost 4 bases, and 8 bases stayed unmatched. Germline lookup yields CDR1 MGHDK and CDR2 SYGVNS. This CDR3 is 17 amino acids long. Written as DNA, the CDR3 is TGTGCCAGCAGTGTGGGGCTAGCGGGAGGGTTTTACAATGAGCAGTTCTTC. Its protein product is CASSVGLAGGFYNEQFF.

This clone appeared a few times. The rearrangement joins TRBV4-1 to TRBJ2-1, with a possible D match to TRBD2 (6 bases). Per the germline V gene, CDR1 is MGHRA and CDR2 is YSYEKL. This CDR3 is 16 amino acids long. The V gene lost 3 bases and the J gene lost 5 bases, with 17 bases spanning the gap. The DNA of the CDR3 is TGCGCCAGCAGCCATATAGCGCCTGGAGGGAACAATGAGCAGTTCTTC. Amino acids: CASSHIAPGGNNEQFF.

The chain couples TRBV7-3 to TRBJ1-2, with TRBD1 as a possible D gene (5 bases). The length of the CDR3 is 15 residues. The V end was cut by 5 bases, the J end by 1 base, with 14 bases between. Germline V gene lookup returns CDR1 SGHTA and CDR2 FQGTGA. The CDR3 DNA reads TGTGCCAGCAGCCACAACCACGACAGTAACTATGGCTACACCTTC. It yields the protein CASSHNHDSNYGYTF. The full variable domain, completed using reference TRBV7-3 and TRBJ1-2, is GAGVSQTPSNKVTEKGKYVELRCDPISGHTALYWYRQSLGQGPEFLIYFQGTGAADDSGLPNDRFFAVRPEGSVSTLKIQRTERGDSAVYLCASSHNHDSNYGYTFGSGTRLTVV.

V is TRBV6-5 and J is TRBJ1-1; 7 nucleotides match TRBD1. Germline values: CDR1 MNHEY, CDR2 SVGAGI. This CDR3 has 14 residues. The V segment lost 2 bases and the J segment 4 bases; nucleotides outside the gene matches: 4. The CDR3 loop reads CASSYGAGGTEAFF. CDR3 coding DNA: TGTGCCAGCAGTTACGGGGCAGGGGGCACTGAAGCTTTCTTT.

This chain joins TRBV5-1 and TRBJ2-5; tentatively, D is TRBD1 (5 bases). V lost 4 bases and J 1 base, leaving 14 bases between the germline ends. The CDR3 extends over 15 amino acids. CDR1 is SGHRS, CDR2 YFSETQ, per germline. CDR3 sequence reads: CASSRGDRVQETQYF. In DNA form, the CDR3 reads TGCGCCAGCAGCCGAGGAGACAGAGTCCAAGAGACCCAGTACTTC.

The DNA of the CDR3 is TGTGCCAGTGTCGCCGACAGGGCCCCCTACGAGCAGTACTTC. This sequence encodes CASVADRAPYEQYF. This chain links TRBV19 with TRBJ2-7; 7 bases are shared with TRBD1. The CDR3 is 14 residues long. Per germline, CDR1 LNHDA and CDR2 SQIVND (reference sequence). V shed 8 bases, J shed 2 bases, and the junction held 9 bases outside the gene matches.

This rearrangement joins TRBV24-1 to TRBJ1-5; D not certain. V was pared by 5 bases and J by 1 base, with 8 bases between. Germline CDR1 is KGHDR and CDR2 is SFDVKD. The CDR3 spans 14 residues. The DNA of the CDR3 is TGTGCCACCAGTGCCGGGGTCAGCAATCAGCCCCAGCATTTT. It encodes CATSAGVSNQPQHF.

The genes are TRBV10-3 and TRBJ1-1; the match to TRBD1 covers 7 bases. The V gene's germline CDR1 is ENHRY and CDR2 SYGVKD. J gave up 1 base and V 7 bases, and 3 bases lay outside the gene matches. The CDR3 has 13 residues. Written as DNA, the CDR3 is TGTGCCATCAAAGGGACAGCGAACACTGAAGCTTTCTTT. It translates to CAIKGTANTEAFF.

This clone was observed a few times. The CDR3 loop reads CASSSTTYQPQHF. The CDR3 DNA reads TGTGCCAGTAGTTCCACGACTTATCAGCCCCAGCATTTT. V usage is TRBV19 and J usage is TRBJ1-5, with D uncertain. CDR3 length equals 13 residues. V was clipped by 5 bases and J by 5 bases, with 10 bases between them. Germline-derived CDR1 and CDR2 are LNHDA and SQIVND (reference sequence).

The chain combines TRBV6-5 with TRBJ2-1; TRBD1 aligns across 9 bases. The CDR3 is 13 amino acids. CDR1 is MNHEY, CDR2 SVGAGI, per germline. V gave up 5 bases and J gave up 10 bases; unmatched junction bases: 6. The CDR3 DNA follows: TGTGCCAGCAGTACGCGACAGGGGGGAGAGCAGTTCTTC. It is translated as CASSTRQGGEQFF.

This CDR3 reads CASSLVGVKGTWHF. CDR3 coding DNA: TGTGCCAGCAGCTTGGTAGGGGTTAAGGGTACTTGGCATTTT. V gene TRBV5-6 combines with J gene TRBJ1-5; maybe TRBD1 (5 bases). The CDR3 is made up of 14 amino acids. Germline assignment: CDR1 SGHDT and CDR2 YYEEEE. V was pared by 0 bases and J by 15 bases, with 19 bases between.

The V call is TRBV14, the J call TRBJ1-6; D uncertain. Per germline, CDR1 SGHDN and CDR2 FVKESK. The CDR3 contains 21 residues. Trimming pared 4 bases from V and 0 bases from J, leaving 25 bases between. The chain's CDR3 is CASSLRPGAQPHHSYNSPLHF. In nucleotides, the CDR3 is TGTGCCAGCAGCCTCCGACCCGGTGCACAGCCTCATCACTCCTATAATTCACCCCTCCACTTT.